The 19 T cell receptor beta chains below come from one sample, sequenced in a study of CD8 T cells in ankylosing spondylitis. Findings and caveats of the study: Roughly eight highly homologous variants made up a TCR beta motif that seemed to typify ankylosing spondylitis blood.

MiXCR, applied by TCRdb to the 5' RACE reads, yields one record per CDR3 protein. The sample shows about 540,000 distinct CDR3 sequences, over 9.5% of them seen only once. Antigens of these TCRs are unknown. The source material was blood, either unsorted or a sorted T cell fraction (not recorded which). The receptors derive from a male donor with ankylosing spondylitis.

The chain has TRBV20-1 and TRBJ1-5, with 7 positions matching TRBD1. CDR1 and CDR2 from the germline V gene are DFQATT and SNEGSKA (reference sequence). This CDR3 region has 14 residues. The V and J ends lost 5 bases and 0 bases, in that order; junction bases with no gene match: 4. CDR3 coding DNA: TGCAGTGCTCAGGACAGGAGTAGCAATCAGCCCCAGCATTTT. As protein: CSAQDRSSNQPQHF.

Many counts were recorded for this clonotype. V gene TRBV5-1 combines with J gene TRBJ2-6; no reliable D call. This CDR3 region has 15 residues. Germline-derived CDR1 and CDR2 are SGHRS and YFSETQ. V was trimmed by 1 base and J by 4 bases, leaving 9 bases between them. The CDR3 spells CASSLFDRGANVLTF. The CDR3 nucleotides are TGCGCCAGCAGCTTGTTTGATCGAGGGGCCAACGTCCTGACTTTC.

This clonotype showed up just a few times. V usage is TRBV6-1 and J usage is TRBJ1-4, with D perhaps TRBD1 (5 bases). CDR1 MNHNS and CDR2 SASEGT come from the germline V gene. Trimming left V 3 bases short and J 8 bases short, with 16 bases between. This CDR3 spans 15 amino acids. The CDR3 here is CASSDTGTTPEKLFF. The DNA for the CDR3 is TGTGCCAGCAGTGACACCGGGACTACCCCAGAAAAACTGTTTTTT.

This clonotype occurred many times. The chain joins TRBV5-1 to TRBJ2-2, with 7 bases lining up with TRBD2. Germline values: CDR1 SGHRS, CDR2 YFSETQ. The CDR3 runs to 17 residues. V dropped 1 base and J dropped 2; count of bases not matched to a gene: 8. The CDR3 DNA is TGCGCCAGCAGCTTGCCAGCGGCTAGCGGTAACACCGGGGAGCTGTTTTTT. It is translated as CASSLPAASGNTGELFF. Drawing the rest from reference TRBV5-1 and TRBJ2-2, the complete variable domain is KAGVTQTPRYLIKTRGQQVTLSCSPISGHRSVSWYQQTPGQGLQFLFEYFSETQRNKGNFPGRFSGRQFSNSRSEMNVSTLELGDSALYLCASSLPAASGNTGELFFGEGSRLTVL.

The V call is TRBV11-2, the J call TRBJ2-7, with TRBD1 identical over 7 bases. Germline CDR1 SGHAT, CDR2 FQNNGV. The CDR3 spans 15 residues. V shed 5 bases and J 3 bases; nucleotides not matched to a gene: 10. DNA of the CDR3: TGTGCCAGCAGCCTACTCGGACAGGCTCTCTACGAGCAGTACGTC. Its protein is CASSLLGQALYEQYV.

V gene TRBV7-2 combines with J gene TRBJ2-1; D might be TRBD2 (6 bases). The CDR3 is 16 amino acids. The germline V gene has CDR1 SGHTA and CDR2 FQGNSA. Deletions cut 4 bases from V and 0 bases from J, with 13 bases between. Here the CDR3 reads CASSSNQRASYNEQFF. CDR3 DNA sequence: TGTGCCAGCAGCTCAAACCAGCGGGCCTCCTACAATGAGCAGTTCTTC.

This clonotype has just a few counts. V is TRBV3-1 and J is TRBJ2-7; 9 bases align to TRBD2. Unmatched junction bases numbered 7, after V lost 2 bases and J lost 5 bases. The CDR3 length is 15 residues. Germline assignment: CDR1 LGHDT and CDR2 YNNKEL (reference sequence). Here the CDR3 reads CASSQFAGGPDEQYF. The CDR3 DNA is TGTGCCAGCAGCCAATTCGCGGGAGGGCCGGACGAGCAGTACTTC.

This chain joins TRBV19 and TRBJ1-2; 7 bases fit TRBD1. The CDR3 totals 15 residues. Per germline, CDR1 LNHDA and CDR2 SQIVND (reference sequence). Losses at the gene ends were 5 bases for V and 2 bases for J; bases not matched to a gene: 8. The CDR3 sequence: CASSLRTGANYGYTF. The CDR3 DNA sequence: TGTGCCAGTAGTTTGCGAACAGGGGCCAACTATGGCTACACCTTC.

A word on this clonotype: A much larger clone lies one base from this, so it may be a read error. This chain's CDR3 is CCAGRQNTEAFF. CDR3 nucleotide sequence: TGCTGTGCAGGACGGCAGAACACTGAAGCTTTCTTT. J is TRBJ1-1 and V is TRBV20-1, with D uncertain. CDR1 and CDR2 (germline): DFQATT, SNEGSKA (reference sequence). CDR3 length: 12 amino acids.

This clonotype was seen at least ten times. V usage is TRBV3-1 and J usage is TRBJ2-7; D possibly corresponds to TRBD2 (5 bases). Trimming shortened V by 2 bases and J by 2 bases, and 19 bases separated the two germline ends. The CDR3 consists of 17 residues. In germline, CDR1 is LGHDT, CDR2 YNNKEL (reference sequence). CDR3 sequence (DNA): TGTGCCAGCAGCCAACGGGGAAGGGTAGCTGAAACCTACGAGCAGTACTTC. It codes for CASSQRGRVAETYEQYF.

The chain employs TRBV5-1 and TRBJ1-1, with D maybe TRBD1 (5 bases). Germline V lookup: CDR1 SGHRS, CDR2 YFSETQ. This CDR3 is 16 amino acids long. Trimming took off 4 bases at V and 3 bases at J, with 19 bases between the two ends. The CDR3 region has the DNA TGCGCCAGCAGCCTAGGACGGAGGACAATGGACACTGAAGCTTTCTTT. This gives the protein CASSLGRRTMDTEAFF.

The rearrangement links TRBV30 to TRBJ1-4, with a tentative D call TRBD1 (6 bases). The CDR3 is made up of 13 amino acids. V was cut by 2 bases and J by 5 bases, with 9 bases left in between. The V gene's germline CDR1 is GTSNPN and CDR2 SVGIG (reference sequence). Written as DNA, the CDR3 is TGTGCCTGGAGTACAGGGAGGAATGAAAAACTGTTTTTT. It codes for CAWSTGRNEKLFF.

This clonotype was detected ten times or more. The chain has TRBV5-1 and TRBJ2-3; D ambiguous. V lost 4 bases to trimming and J lost 1 base, with 13 bases between them. Germline V lookup: CDR1 SGHRS, CDR2 YFSETQ. This CDR3 is built from 15 residues. CDR3 bases: TGCGCCAGCAGCCCTGACCGCCTCGGCACAGATACGCAGTATTTT. Amino acids: CASSPDRLGTDTQYF. The full variable domain, its missing parts supplied by reference TRBV5-1 and TRBJ2-3, is KAGVTQTPRYLIKTRGQQVTLSCSPISGHRSVSWYQQTPGQGLQFLFEYFSETQRNKGNFPGRFSGRQFSNSRSEMNVSTLELGDSALYLCASSPDRLGTDTQYFGPGTRLTVL.

This clonotype has more than one count but fewer than ten. The gene calls are TRBV20-1 and TRBJ1-1, with D uncertain. The germline gives CDR1 DFQATT, CDR2 SNEGSKA (reference sequence). The CDR3 has 11 residues. V was pared by 4 bases and J by 11 bases, with 14 bases between. The CDR3 here is CSATEQPWAFF. The DNA of the CDR3 is TGCAGTGCTACGGAACAGCCATGGGCTTTCTTT.

This clonotype was seen only a few times. The chain carries TRBV20-1 and TRBJ2-5; D is unresolved. CDR3 length equals 15 residues. Germline CDR1 reads DFQATT; CDR2 reads SNEGSKA (reference sequence). Trimming pared 6 bases from V and 1 base from J, leaving 18 bases between. CDR3: CSASPGPASQETQYF. The DNA of the CDR3 is TGCAGTGCGTCTCCCGGCCCAGCGAGCCAAGAGACCCAGTACTTC.

In its sample, this clonotype was seen many times. The chain links TRBV24-1 to TRBJ2-1, with D possibly being TRBD1 (5 bases). In germline, CDR1 is KGHDR, CDR2 SFDVKD. V was trimmed by 5 bases and J by 4 bases, leaving 20 bases between them. The CDR3 has 17 amino acids. The CDR3, as DNA: TGTGCCACCAGTGGTGCGGCAGGGCGCATAGGATACAATGAGCAGTTCTTC. Amino acid sequence: CATSGAAGRIGYNEQFF.

Remarks on this clonotype: A much larger clone differs from this one at a single base, so this may be a read error. The chain uses TRBV5-1 and TRBJ2-1; D may be TRBD2 (6 bases). Looked up from germline, CDR1 is SGHRS and CDR2 is YFSETQ. The CDR3 is 18 amino acids. CDR3 region: CASSAWRGPQRINNEQIF. The CDR3, as DNA: TGCGCCAGCAGCGCATGGCGGGGACCGCAACGTATTAACAATGAGCAGATCTTC.

This clonotype was seen more than once but under ten times. V usage is TRBV12-3 or TRBV12-4 and J usage is TRBJ2-7; D is tentatively TRBD1 or TRBD2 (5 bases each). Trimming shortened V by 3 bases and J by 3 bases, and 9 bases separated the two germline ends. The CDR3 extends over 13 amino acids. The CDR3 coding sequence is TGTGCCAGCAGTTTGGGACCCCTCTACGAGCAGTACGTC. It translates to CASSLGPLYEQYV.

This chain joins TRBV24-1 and TRBJ2-1; D not certain. The V gene lost 5 bases and the J gene lost 6 bases, with 16 bases spanning the gap. The length of the CDR3 is 15 residues. The V gene's germline CDR1 is KGHDR and CDR2 SFDVKD. Here the CDR3 DNA reads TGTGCCACCAGTGCCCGCTCATCAAGTTCCAATGAGCAGTTCTTC. Amino acids: CATSARSSSSNEQFF.